One and the same sample provided the 28 T cell receptor beta chains below, sequenced in a study of OX40 agonist ivuxolimab in advanced cancers. Repertoires were generated with immunoSEQ multiplex PCR, while TCRdb's copy carries only in-frame clones and drops some. The sample comprises 70,000 to 90,000 clones, roughly 80% of which are singletons, and under 8% rests with the top ten. Sequencing was performed on CD4+ or CD8+ T cells sorted from blood, taken in a trial of the OX40 agonist ivuxolimab. These receptors came from an adult with an advanced solid tumor such as melanoma, head and neck, liver or kidney cancer.

This clone showed up just a few times. The chain combines TRBV4-2 with TRBJ1-1; D is uncertain. V lost 0 bases, J lost 5 bases, and 13 bases lay in between. The germline gives CDR1 LGHNA, CDR2 YNFKEQ. CDR3 length: 15 residues. The CDR3 sequence is CASSQEIQVDTEAFF. CDR3 nucleotide sequence: TGTGCCAGCAGCCAAGAGATTCAGGTGGATACTGAAGCTTTCTTT.

This rearrangement joins TRBV10-3 to TRBJ1-1; D remains ambiguous. The CDR3 is 14 amino acids. CDR1 is ENHRY and CDR2 is SYGVKD in the germline V gene. V gave up 6 bases and J gave up 1 base, with 12 bases separating them. CDR3 amino acids: CAIRLPGANTEAFF. CDR3 DNA sequence: TGTGCCATCAGGTTGCCCGGCGCGAACACTGAAGCTTTCTTT.

This chain links TRBV30 with TRBJ2-5, with TRBD1 matching 8 bases. The CDR3 runs 15 residues. The germline gives CDR1 GTSNPN, CDR2 SVGIG (reference sequence). The trim removed 3 bases at V and 2 bases at J, leaving 8 bases unmatched. The CDR3 nucleotides read TGTGCCTGGAGCTTAACAGGGGGGTTACAAGAGACCCAGTACTTC. As protein: CAWSLTGGLQETQYF.

The chain couples TRBV5-4 to TRBJ2-7, with 8 bases fitting TRBD2. Germline CDR1 is SGHNT and CDR2 is YYREEE (reference sequence). This CDR3 spans 13 amino acids. V was clipped by 4 bases and J by 7 bases; unmatched bases: 7. CDR3 protein: CASSPPGLVEQYF. CDR3 in DNA: TGTGCCAGCAGCCCTCCGGGACTAGTGGAGCAGTACTTC.

This rearrangement joins TRBV7-9 to TRBJ1-1; D possibly corresponds to TRBD1 (6 bases). The CDR3 covers 14 residues. Germline loops: CDR1 SEHNR, CDR2 FQNEAQ (reference sequence). The V end lost 4 bases, the J end lost 0 bases, and 9 bases lay between the germline ends. The CDR3 sequence: CASSYQGMNTEAFF. The CDR3 nucleotides read TGTGCCAGCAGCTATCAGGGGATGAACACTGAAGCTTTCTTT.

This rearrangement joins TRBV19 to TRBJ2-6; 13 bases are shared with TRBD2. The CDR3 covers 18 residues. V lost 4 bases and J lost 0; bases outside the gene matches: 3. CDR1 is LNHDA and CDR2 is SQIVND in the germline V gene (reference sequence). The CDR3 region is CASSKRLAGGSGANVLTF. CDR3 DNA sequence: TGTGCCAGTAGTAAGCGACTAGCGGGAGGCTCTGGGGCCAACGTCCTGACTTTC.

The chain recombines TRBV5-6 with TRBJ1-5; 7 bases fit TRBD1. Germline CDR1 is SGHDT and CDR2 is YYEEEE. V lost 3 bases to trimming and J lost 2 bases; unmatched junction nucleotides: 5. CDR3 size: 15 residues. CDR3 amino acids: CASSYRTGGNQPQHF. CDR3 in DNA: TGTGCCAGCAGCTATCGGACAGGCGGCAATCAGCCCCAGCATTTT.

This chain connects TRBV7-9 to TRBJ2-7; 11 bases are a match to TRBD2. V was pared by 1 base and J by 6 bases, with 5 bases of the junction left unmatched. The germline gives CDR1 SEHNR, CDR2 FQNEAQ (reference sequence). The CDR3 extends over 15 amino acids. The CDR3: CASSLVVLAGGEQYF. The CDR3 nucleotides are TGTGCCAGCAGCTTAGTCGTTCTAGCGGGGGGCGAGCAGTACTTC.

About this clone: Within the sample, other DNA sequences also encode this same CDR3. This chain uses TRBV6-5 with TRBJ1-3; 7 bases are a match to TRBD1. J lost 3 bases, V lost 6 bases, and 8 bases had no gene match. The CDR3 runs 15 residues. Germline V gene lookup returns CDR1 MNHEY and CDR2 SVGAGI. The CDR3 here is CASSRDRGFGNTIYF. The CDR3 DNA is TGTGCCAGCAGCCGGGACAGAGGCTTTGGAAACACCATATATTTT.

A remark on this clone: Distinct nucleotide sequences in the sample also encode this CDR3. The J gene is TRBJ2-5, the V gene TRBV7-8, with a tentative D call TRBD1 (6 bases). This CDR3 comprises 13 residues. In germline, CDR1 is SGHVS, CDR2 FQNEAQ. The V gene lost 4 bases and the J gene lost 2 bases, with 8 bases spanning the gap. The CDR3 DNA follows: TGTGCCAGCAGCTGGACAGATCAAGAGACCCAGTACTTC. Amino acid sequence: CASSWTDQETQYF.

This clone occurred a few times. The gene calls are TRBV7-3 and TRBJ1-2; D call uncertain. Germline lookup yields CDR1 SGHTA and CDR2 FQGTGA. The length of the CDR3 is 15 residues. The V end was cut by 5 bases, the J end by 6 bases, with 19 bases between. The CDR3 reads CASSPQPQDRDGYTF. CDR3 in DNA: TGTGCCAGCAGCCCCCAGCCGCAGGACCGGGATGGCTACACCTTC.

The chain has TRBV4-3 and TRBJ2-3; 7 nucleotides align to TRBD2. The V gene end was trimmed by 0 bases and the J gene end by 1 base; junction bases not matched to a gene: 16. This CDR3 is built from 20 residues. Germline loops: CDR1 LGHNA, CDR2 YSLEER. Here the CDR3 DNA reads TGCGCCAGCAGCCAAGATATCGCGCGGGAGTCTTACCTGGGCACAGATACGCAGTATTTT. Encoded protein: CASSQDIARESYLGTDTQYF.

The gene calls are TRBV7-3 and TRBJ2-1; no firm D call. The CDR3 loop spans 15 amino acids. The V gene's germline CDR1 is SGHTA and CDR2 FQGTGA. Deletions cut 1 base from V and 0 bases from J, with 7 bases between. The CDR3 loop reads CASSLMFSSYNEQFF. The DNA of the CDR3 is TGTGCCAGCAGCTTAATGTTTAGCTCCTACAATGAGCAGTTCTTC.

The chain combines TRBV6-1 with TRBJ1-4; TRBD1 is a possible D gene (6 bases). The CDR3 runs 12 residues. V lost 6 bases to trimming and J lost 13 bases, with 15 bases between them. CDR1 and CDR2 from the germline V gene are MNHNS and SASEGT. The chain's CDR3 is CASRRTDGGLFF. The CDR3 DNA is TGTGCCAGCAGGCGGACAGACGGGGGACTGTTTTTT.

V usage is TRBV19 and J usage is TRBJ1-1; TRBD1 agrees at 7 bases. CDR3 size: 15 residues. Losses at the gene ends were 3 bases for V and 1 base for J; bases not matched to a gene: 5. Germline values: CDR1 LNHDA, CDR2 SQIVND (reference sequence). CDR3 sequence (DNA): TGTGCCAGTAGTATGTCGCACAGGGGGAACACTGAAGCTTTCTTT. It encodes CASSMSHRGNTEAFF.

This clone occurred a few times. The chain recombines TRBV18 with TRBJ1-1, with D uncertain. The CDR3 sequence is 11 residues long. Germline-derived CDR1 and CDR2 are KGHSH and LQKENI. Deletions cut 5 bases from V and 3 bases from J, with 4 bases between. CDR3 DNA sequence: TGTGCCAGCTCAAGGGACACTGAAGCTTTCTTT. Protein product: CASSRDTEAFF.

V gene TRBV30 combines with J gene TRBJ2-3; possibly TRBD2 for D (7 bases). The CDR3 is 17 amino acids. V was cut by 0 bases and J by 4 bases, with 20 bases left in between. Germline assignment: CDR1 GTSNPN and CDR2 SVGIG (reference sequence). CDR3 sequence (DNA): TGTGCCTGGAGTGTACAGGGTGGGGGGGCTATTGCAGATACGCAGTATTTT. Translated: CAWSVQGGGAIADTQYF.

This clone was counted a single time. The J gene is TRBJ2-7, the V gene TRBV14; D gene ambiguous. The CDR3 length is 14 residues. CDR1 and CDR2 from the germline V gene are SGHDN and FVKESK. The V end lost 4 bases, the J end lost 0 bases, and 10 bases lay between the germline ends. Here the CDR3 DNA reads TGTGCCAGCAGCCTACTTGAAAGCTCCTACGAGCAGTACTTC. This encodes CASSLLESSYEQYF.

This chain joins TRBV30 and TRBJ1-6; weak D call: TRBD1 (5 bases). Looked up from germline, CDR1 is GTSNPN and CDR2 is SVGIG (reference sequence). Trimming cost V 1 base and J 8 bases, with 21 bases left between them. This CDR3 has 17 residues. The CDR3 sequence is CAWSGNHQGGRDSPLHF. The CDR3 DNA reads as TGTGCCTGGAGTGGAAATCACCAGGGTGGAAGGGATTCACCCCTCCACTTT.

V usage is TRBV7-3 and J usage is TRBJ1-2; TRBD1 aligns across 10 bases. Germline V gene lookup returns CDR1 SGHTA and CDR2 FQGTGA. CDR3 size: 13 residues. V gave up 3 bases and J gave up 8 bases; unmatched junction bases: 3. CDR3 residues: CASSFGQGEGYTF. The CDR3 nucleotides read TGTGCCAGCAGCTTTGGACAGGGGGAGGGCTACACCTTC.

The chain is built from TRBV4-3 and TRBJ2-2, with 10 bases that match TRBD2. Germline V lookup: CDR1 LGHNA, CDR2 YSLEER. The CDR3 loop spans 15 amino acids. Trimming cost V 5 bases and J 6 bases; bases outside gene matches: 6. The CDR3, as DNA: TGCGCCAGCAGCGTTCAGCGGGAGGGCCCCGGGGAGCTGTTTTTT. Translated, it gives CASSVQREGPGELFF.

This clone has just a few counts. The chain joins TRBV5-6 to TRBJ1-5; D gene unclear. Germline CDR1 SGHDT, CDR2 YYEEEE. The CDR3 consists of 12 residues. V was cut by 2 bases and J by 7 bases, with 7 bases left in between. The CDR3 DNA is TGTGCCAGCAGCTTATTCGGACAGCCCCAGCATTTT. Translated, it gives CASSLFGQPQHF.

The chain combines TRBV6-6 with TRBJ1-5, with 8 positions matching TRBD1. V lost 10 bases to trimming and J lost 6 bases; unmatched junction nucleotides: 5. Germline CDR1 reads MNHNY; CDR2 reads SVGAGI (reference sequence). The CDR3 runs 12 residues. CDR3 DNA: TGTGCCATCGGTGGACAGGGTCAGCCCCAGCATTTT. Its translation is CAIGGQGQPQHF.

This chain connects TRBV18 to TRBJ2-2; TRBD2 agrees at 9 bases. The germline CDR1 and CDR2 sequences are KGHSH and LQKENI. Losses at the gene ends were 3 bases for V and 6 bases for J; bases not matched to a gene: 8. There are 16 residues in the CDR3. DNA of the CDR3: TGTGCCAGCTCACCCCAGGGACTAGCTGGGGCCGGGGAGCTGTTTTTT. Translation gives CASSPQGLAGAGELFF.

This rearrangement joins TRBV18 to TRBJ1-6, with a tentative D call TRBD1 (5 bases). CDR1 is KGHSH and CDR2 is LQKENI in the germline V gene. This CDR3 region has 14 residues. Trimming removed 2 bases from V and 11 bases from J, with 13 bases in between. CDR3 DNA: TGTGCCAGCTCACCAGGGGAGGGGAGGACACCCCTCCACTTT. Translated, it gives CASSPGEGRTPLHF.

The V gene is TRBV9, the J gene TRBJ2-2; D is perhaps TRBD2 (6 bases). CDR3 length: 15 amino acids. Germline loops: CDR1 SGDLS, CDR2 YYNGEE. The ends were cut back, 0 bases at V and 6 bases at J, with 12 bases in the middle. Written as DNA, the CDR3 is TGTGCCAGCAGCGTAGGATGGGGGGAGTCCGGGGAGCTGTTTTTT. This translates into CASSVGWGESGELFF.

The V gene is TRBV7-9, the J gene TRBJ2-3; TRBD1 matches 9 bases. Germline V gene sequence: CDR1 SEHNR, CDR2 FQNEAQ (reference sequence). Losses at the gene ends were 5 bases for V and 14 bases for J; bases not matched to a gene: 5. This CDR3 has 11 amino acids. The CDR3 nucleotides read TGTGCCAGCAGCCCCGGGACAGGGTGGTATTTT. Translated, it gives CASSPGTGWYF.

The rearrangement joins TRBV7-3 to TRBJ2-1; D is ambiguous. From germline, CDR1 is SGHTA and CDR2 FQGTGA. The V and J ends lost 5 bases and 1 base respectively, with 6 bases between them. This CDR3 has 13 residues. The CDR3 protein is CASSPTSYNEQFF. The CDR3 DNA is TGTGCCAGCAGCCCCACTTCCTACAATGAGCAGTTCTTC.